Given below is one TCR beta chain in context. Its specificity is unknown. Noted treatment: oral pan-JAK inhibitor, 5-10 mg twice daily. Individuals with alopecia areata gave both lesional scalp punch biopsies and peripheral blood for collection. The CDR3 extends over 16 amino acids. In germline, CDR1 is SGHAT, CDR2 FQDESV (reference sequence). The V and J ends lost 5 bases and 0 bases respectively, with 16 bases between them. Extraction of RNA preceded its reverse transcription into cDNA, which served as the sequencing template. TCRdb's copy holds only in-frame clones and misses some; the assay was immunoSEQ multiplex PCR. The data contain some 170,000 clones, about 53% of them singletons. The sample comes from a study of CD8+ T cells in alopecia areata. Study-wide background: Those treated were given oral tofacitinib at 5 to 10 mg twice daily. Treated patients were scored for severity by percent of scalp affected. Study conclusions and caveats: In scalp samples, resident alphabeta T cells of normal skin are also sequenced.

The receptor was derived from a human donor with alopecia areata. The sample in question was CD8+ T cells sorted from blood, obtained at week 24, from a patient treated with tofacitinib. This rearrangement joins TRBV11-1 to TRBJ1-1; D is possibly TRBD1 (5 bases). The CDR3 loop reads CASSPHGGTLNTEAFF. CDR3 DNA: TGTGCCAGCAGCCCGCATGGGGGGACCCTGAACACTGAAGCTTTCTTT.